The T cell receptor (beta chain) described here comes from a study of cytomegalovirus exposure and HLA in healthy donors. Turning to the study itself: Inside one of the first data releases sat 85 million or so unique TCRs taken from HLA-typed donors. Study conclusions and caveats: Sequencing artifact likely explains a cluster of highly shared sequence variants.

The germline gives CDR1 SGHTA, CDR2 FQGNSA. The CDR3 consists of 15 residues. V was trimmed by 5 bases and J by 3 bases, leaving 13 bases between them. The PCR was carried out with 60 Vbeta primers and 13 Jbeta primers. Libraries were prepared by immunoSEQ multiplex PCR; TCRdb keeps only in-frame clonotypes and omits some of them. Of around 130,000 clones in the sample, approximately 67% were seen once. To note about this clone: What it binds is not known.

This TCR was sampled from a man aged 18 to 29 in good health and CMV-seronegative. The rearrangement joins TRBV7-2 to TRBJ1-4; possibly TRBD1 for D (5 bases). The sample was PBMCs. In DNA, the CDR3 is TGTGCCAGCAGCAAGAACGGAGGGGCTAATGAAAAACTGTTTTTT. Its protein is CASSKNGGANEKLFF. The whole variable domain, remainder taken from reference TRBV7-2 and TRBJ1-4, is GAGVSQSPSNKVTEKGKDVELRCDPISGHTALYWYRQSLGQGLEFLIYFQGNSAPDKSGLPSDRFSAERTGGSVSTLTIQRTQQEDSAVYLCASSKNGGANEKLFFGSGTQLSVL.